This T cell receptor (beta chain) was retrieved from a study of shared T cell receptors in the human thymus. Libraries were prepared by immunoSEQ multiplex PCR; TCRdb keeps only in-frame clonotypes and omits some of them. The sample comprises approximately 660,000 clones, roughly 90% of which are singletons, and 0.0085% to 0.012% rests with the top ten. The CDR3 totals 15 residues. Trimming took 3 bases from V and 3 from J, leaving 15 bases between them. Germline lookup yields CDR1 LNHDA and CDR2 SQIVND (reference sequence). A further study also used this sample, focusing on human thymus T cells. In that study: Infants served as donors; they were healthy and Finnish and were having corrective surgery for congenital heart defects. Thymus tissue was removed during corrective cardiac surgery.

The source material was thymocytes. This sequence joins TRBV19 and TRBJ2-7; possibly TRBD2 for D (5 bases). The receptor's source is a boy younger than two with a congenital heart defect. The CDR3 protein is CASSIEASRDYEQYF. CDR3 nucleotides: TGTGCCAGTAGTATTGAGGCTAGCCGAGACTACGAGCAGTACTTC.